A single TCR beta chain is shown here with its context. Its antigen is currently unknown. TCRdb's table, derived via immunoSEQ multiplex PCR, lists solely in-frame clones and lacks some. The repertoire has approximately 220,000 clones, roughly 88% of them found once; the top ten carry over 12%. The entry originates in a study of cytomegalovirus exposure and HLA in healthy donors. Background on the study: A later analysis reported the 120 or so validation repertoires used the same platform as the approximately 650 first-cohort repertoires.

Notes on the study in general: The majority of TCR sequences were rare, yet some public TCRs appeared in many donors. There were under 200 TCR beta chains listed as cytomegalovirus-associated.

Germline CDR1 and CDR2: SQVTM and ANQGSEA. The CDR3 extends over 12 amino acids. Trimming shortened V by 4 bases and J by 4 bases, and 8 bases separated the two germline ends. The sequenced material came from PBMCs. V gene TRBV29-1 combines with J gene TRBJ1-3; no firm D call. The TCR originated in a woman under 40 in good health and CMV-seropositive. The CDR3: CSVVGRGNTIYF. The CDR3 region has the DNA TGCAGCGTTGTGGGCCGGGGAAACACCATATATTTT.